The present entry profiles one T cell receptor (beta chain) with its context. The antigen is not known. TCRdb's table, derived via immunoSEQ multiplex PCR, lists solely in-frame clones and lacks some. This table has about 120,000 clones, around 90% appearing once. The sample belongs to a study of T cell responses to AZD1222 COVID-19 vaccine. About the study: Second doses that came at about 4 or about 12 weeks were put together. The study, taken as a whole, reports: Within unmutated variant regions lay the reported targets of nearly half of spike-specific TCRs. The donor group comprised mostly white British people and more females; the analysis possibly underestimated clonal diversity. Seropositivity was recorded at baseline in only 6 or 7 AZD1222 recipients.

The V segment lost 5 bases and the J segment 2 bases; nucleotides outside the gene matches: 5. There are 16 residues in the CDR3. Germline V gives CDR1 SGHVS, CDR2 FQNEAQ. Sample: peripheral blood, taken on day 0 of AZD1222 vaccination. The V and J genes are TRBV7-8 and TRBJ2-3; 12 bases are shared with TRBD2. The sequence was collected from an adult in good health. CDR3 sequence reads: CASSRWTSGVTDTQYF. CDR3 bases: TGTGCCAGCAGCAGATGGACTAGCGGGGTCACAGATACGCAGTATTTT.